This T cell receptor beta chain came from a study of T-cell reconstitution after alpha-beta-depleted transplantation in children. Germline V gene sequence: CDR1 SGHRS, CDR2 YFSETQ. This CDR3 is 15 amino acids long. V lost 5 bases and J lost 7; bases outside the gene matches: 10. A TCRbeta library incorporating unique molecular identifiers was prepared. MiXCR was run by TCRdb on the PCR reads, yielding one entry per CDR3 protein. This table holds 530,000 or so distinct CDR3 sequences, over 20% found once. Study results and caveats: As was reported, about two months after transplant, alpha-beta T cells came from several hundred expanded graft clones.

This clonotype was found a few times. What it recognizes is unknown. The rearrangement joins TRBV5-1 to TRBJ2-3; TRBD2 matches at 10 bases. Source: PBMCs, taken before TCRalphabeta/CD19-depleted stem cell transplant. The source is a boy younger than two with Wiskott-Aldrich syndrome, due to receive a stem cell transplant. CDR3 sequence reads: CASSLGLAELNTQYF. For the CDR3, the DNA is TGCGCCAGCAGTCTTGGACTAGCGGAGCTAAATACGCAGTATTTT.